A single sample is the source of the 21 T cell receptor beta chains below, sequenced in a study of blood T cell repertoires in COVID-19. Clones were read by immunoSEQ multiplex PCR, and TCRdb kept only the in-frame ones, dropping some. This sample carries 450,000 to 500,000 clones, about nine tenths of them seen once, and the ten largest clones take 0.7%. Specimen: PBMCs or T cells enriched from blood (not recorded which). These receptors originate from a woman under 30 who had recovered from COVID-19.

The CDR3 protein is CAWNQQGWGTGELFF. DNA for the CDR3: TGTGCCTGGAACCAACAGGGATGGGGCACCGGGGAGCTGTTTTTT. The chain employs TRBV30 and TRBJ2-2, with a weak D call TRBD1 (6 bases). Germline V gene data show CDR1 as GTSNPN and CDR2 as SVGIG (reference sequence). Trimming stripped 4 bases from V and 4 bases from J, with 16 bases between. The CDR3 totals 15 residues.

The CDR3 DNA reads TGTGCCATCAGAGCGGGAATCGAGGGAGAAGCTTTCTTT. Translating gives CAIRAGIEGEAFF. The J gene is TRBJ1-1, the V gene TRBV10-3; D uncertain. Trimming removed 6 bases at V and 8 bases at J, with 16 bases between. The CDR3 loop spans 13 amino acids. The germline V gene has CDR1 ENHRY and CDR2 SYGVKD.

The chain recombines TRBV21-1 with TRBJ1-2; the table's D call, TRBD1, has no DNA check behind it. TRBV21-1 is labeled a pseudogene. The CDR3 runs 13 residues. The CDR3 reads CASSKAQPKGYTF. In DNA, the CDR3 is TGTGCCAGCAGCAAAGCACAGCCAAAGGGCTACACCTTC.

The rearrangement uses TRBV9 and TRBJ1-1; 8 positions match TRBD1. The CDR3 is made up of 14 amino acids. The V segment lost 1 base and the J segment 1 base; nucleotides outside the gene matches: 0. The germline gives CDR1 SGDLS, CDR2 YYNGEE. DNA for the CDR3: TGTGCCAGCAGCGTACAGGGGGCGAACACTGAAGCTTTCTTT. Residues: CASSVQGANTEAFF.

The genes are TRBV5-1 and TRBJ1-2; 9 bases match TRBD1. The CDR3 length is 13 residues. CDR1 SGHRS and CDR2 YFSETQ come from the germline V gene. Trimming at V came to 4 bases and at J to 8 bases, leaving 6 bases not matched to a gene. This CDR3 is CASSNYRGQGYTF. CDR3 DNA sequence: TGCGCCAGCAGCAACTACAGGGGGCAAGGCTACACCTTC.

The chain has TRBV18 and TRBJ1-1, with a weak D call TRBD1 (5 bases). Deletions cut 3 bases from V and 0 bases from J, with 14 bases between. Germline CDR1 KGHSH, CDR2 LQKENI. This CDR3 contains 16 residues. The CDR3 loop is CASSPTEDTLNTEAFF. In nucleotides, the CDR3 is TGTGCCAGCTCACCCACCGAGGACACCCTGAACACTGAAGCTTTCTTT.

The V gene is TRBV7-9, the J gene TRBJ1-1; D not resolved. The CDR3 spans 13 residues. Germline lookup yields CDR1 SEHNR and CDR2 FQNEAQ (reference sequence). V was pared by 5 bases and J by 4 bases, with 11 bases between. CDR3 sequence (DNA): TGTGCCAGCAGCACGACCAGGCTCACTGAAGCTTTCTTT. It yields the protein CASSTTRLTEAFF.

The V call is TRBV4-1, the J call TRBJ2-1; D not resolved. Trimming left V 7 bases short and J 7 bases short, with 11 bases between. Germline values: CDR1 MGHRA, CDR2 YSYEKL. The CDR3 is made up of 12 amino acids. The CDR3 sequence: CASMSQFNEQFF. In nucleotides, the CDR3 is TGCGCCAGCATGTCGCAGTTTAATGAGCAGTTCTTC.

This chain links TRBV2 with TRBJ2-3, with 8 nucleotides matching TRBD1. V lost 5 bases to trimming and J lost 6 bases; unmatched junction nucleotides: 7. There are 14 residues in the CDR3. Germline V CDR1 and CDR2: SNHLY, FYNNEI. The CDR3 loop reads CASSPGQGRDTQYF. CDR3 coding DNA: TGTGCCAGCAGTCCCGGACAGGGTAGGGATACGCAGTATTTT.

This chain connects TRBV13 to TRBJ1-2; D unclear. The germline CDR1 and CDR2 sequences are PRHDT and FYEKMQ (reference sequence). V gave up 3 bases and J gave up 8 bases, with 10 bases separating them. The length of the CDR3 is 12 residues. The CDR3, as DNA: TGTGCCAGCAGCTTCGGCGGCGGAGGCTACACCTTC. Protein product: CASSFGGGGYTF.

The chain recombines TRBV4-1 with TRBJ1-3; 9 bases agree with TRBD1. The CDR3 covers 15 residues. Looked up from germline, CDR1 is MGHRA and CDR2 is YSYEKL. V lost 2 bases to trimming and J lost 4 bases; unmatched junction nucleotides: 3. The CDR3 nucleotides read TGCGCCAGCAGCCAAAGGGACAGGGCAGGAAACACCATATATTTT. Its protein product is CASSQRDRAGNTIYF.

This clone occurred once. The CDR3, as DNA: TGCAGTGCTAGTCATTCCCAAAGTTCGGGGTTTAGAGCCAAAAACATTCAGTACTTC. Protein product: CSASHSQSSGFRAKNIQYF. V is TRBV20-1 and J is TRBJ2-4; a possible D gene is TRBD2 (5 bases). V gave up 3 bases and J gave up 0 bases, with 24 bases separating them. CDR1 is DFQATT, CDR2 SNEGSKA, per germline (reference sequence). This CDR3 has 19 residues.

This clone was seen a few times. The chain links TRBV10-2 to TRBJ1-5; TRBD1 matches 7 bases. Trimming cost V 2 bases and J 0 bases; bases outside gene matches: 7. The germline gives CDR1 WSHSY, CDR2 SAAADI. This CDR3 is built from 17 residues. CDR3 in amino acids: CASSESGTAYSNQPQHF. The CDR3 DNA is TGCGCCAGCAGTGAGAGTGGGACAGCTTATAGCAATCAGCCCCAGCATTTT.

The chain uses TRBV6-1 and TRBJ2-7; 8 bases are shared with TRBD1. J lost 2 bases, V lost 4 bases, and 10 bases had no gene match. The CDR3 extends over 16 amino acids. Germline loops: CDR1 MNHNS, CDR2 SASEGT. The CDR3 coding sequence is TGTGCCAGCAGTGGCCCCGGCCAGGGACAGGCCTACGAGCAGTACTTC. It specifies CASSGPGQGQAYEQYF.

The chain combines TRBV6-9 with TRBJ1-5; D is uncertain. Trimming took 1 base from V and 7 from J, leaving 23 bases between them. The CDR3 totals 18 residues. CDR1 is MNHGY and CDR2 is SVAAGI in the germline V gene. The CDR3 here is CASSYCREVRGSGQPQHF. The CDR3 DNA reads as TGTGCCAGCAGTTATTGTAGGGAGGTTAGAGGGTCGGGACAGCCCCAGCATTTT.

V is TRBV11-3 and J is TRBJ1-6; D unresolved. The CDR3 runs to 15 residues. V lost 7 bases to trimming and J lost 10 bases, with 20 bases between them. The germline V gene has CDR1 SGHNT and CDR2 YENEEA. The CDR3 DNA reads as TGTGCCAGCACCGCCCGCGGGCGTCAGGTCTCACCCCTCCACTTT. It codes for CASTARGRQVSPLHF. The full variable domain, completed using reference TRBV11-3 and TRBJ1-6, is EAGVVQSPRYKIIEKKQPVAFWCNPISGHNTLYWYLQNLGQGPELLIRYENEEAVDDSQLPKDRFSAERLKGVDSTLKIQPAELGDSAVYLCASTARGRQVSPLHFGNGTRLTVT.

The rearrangement uses TRBV5-4 and TRBJ1-1, with 8 bases aligning to TRBD1. This CDR3 is 13 amino acids long. Looked up from germline, CDR1 is SGHNT and CDR2 is YYREEE (reference sequence). V gave up 2 bases and J gave up 7 bases; unmatched junction bases: 4. CDR3: CASSFVQGVEAFF. The CDR3 DNA sequence: TGTGCCAGCAGCTTTGTACAGGGGGTTGAAGCTTTCTTT.

The chain recombines TRBV2 with TRBJ2-3; D uncertain. Germline V CDR1 and CDR2: SNHLY, FYNNEI. Trimming removed 6 bases at V and 1 base at J, with 17 bases between. The length of the CDR3 is 16 residues. The CDR3 loop reads CASSDPYIGGTDTQYF. Here the CDR3 DNA reads TGTGCCAGCAGCGACCCCTATATAGGAGGCACAGATACGCAGTATTTT.

The J gene is TRBJ1-1, the V gene TRBV19; 7 bases align to TRBD1. J lost 5 bases, V lost 7 bases, and 13 bases had no gene match. CDR1 LNHDA and CDR2 SQIVND come from the germline V gene (reference sequence). The CDR3 consists of 15 residues. The CDR3 coding sequence is TGTGCCAGTACTTCCCGGAGGGCGGACAGGACTGAAGCTTTCTTT. Translated, it gives CASTSRRADRTEAFF.

This chain uses TRBV5-1 with TRBJ1-1, with D possibly TRBD1 on 5 matching bases. Trimming left V 3 bases short and J 4 bases short, with 13 bases between. Germline V gives CDR1 SGHRS, CDR2 YFSETQ. The CDR3 is made up of 14 amino acids. The CDR3 here is CASSSRDWGTEAFF. CDR3 nucleotide sequence: TGCGCCAGCAGCTCGAGGGACTGGGGCACTGAAGCTTTCTTT.

This chain connects TRBV5-5 to TRBJ2-2, with D unclear. Germline-derived CDR1 and CDR2 are SGHKS and YYEKEE (reference sequence). The V and J ends lost 3 bases and 4 bases respectively, with 13 bases between them. This CDR3 region has 15 residues. CDR3 amino acids: CASSSPPAGTGELFF. The CDR3 DNA reads TGTGCCAGCAGCTCCCCCCCGGCAGGCACCGGGGAGCTGTTTTTT.